A single sample gave rise to the 22 T cell receptor beta chains below, sequenced in a study of blood T cell repertoires in COVID-19. The data were produced by immunoSEQ multiplex PCR, yet TCRdb's version contains in-frame clones alone and is incomplete. The table lists some 130,000 clones, roughly 80% of them singletons. Sequences were obtained from peripheral blood. These receptors came from a woman aged 25-40 years who had recovered from COVID-19.

The chain carries TRBV28 and TRBJ2-5; possible D gene TRBD2, 6 bases. The CDR3 has 15 residues. V shed 5 bases and J shed 1 base, with 14 bases lying between them. Germline V gene lookup returns CDR1 MDHEN and CDR2 SYDVKM. The chain's CDR3 is CASSHGGTTQETQYF. CDR3 DNA: TGTGCCAGCAGTCATGGGGGGACGACCCAAGAGACCCAGTACTTC.

The chain couples TRBV6-5 to TRBJ1-2; possible D gene TRBD1, 6 bases. CDR3 length equals 12 residues. Trimming removed 6 bases at V and 9 bases at J, with 14 bases between. Germline assignment: CDR1 MNHEY and CDR2 SVGAGI. The CDR3 DNA is TGTGCCAGCAGCTACACTCGGGACAGCTACACCTTC. Its translation is CASSYTRDSYTF.

This rearrangement joins TRBV12-3 or TRBV12-4 to TRBJ2-7; D is ambiguous. V dropped 3 bases and J dropped 1 base, with 7 bases sitting between them. The CDR3 consists of 13 residues. The CDR3 nucleotides read TGTGCCAGCAGTTTGAGACTTTCCTACGAGCAGTACTTC. This sequence encodes CASSLRLSYEQYF.

This chain uses TRBV18 with TRBJ2-3; D possibly corresponds to TRBD2 (6 bases). The V gene's germline CDR1 is KGHSH and CDR2 LQKENI. V lost 3 bases to trimming and J lost 0 bases, with 16 bases between them. This CDR3 has 17 amino acids. CDR3 residues: CASSPQWGVSSTDTQYF. The CDR3 DNA reads as TGTGCCAGCTCACCCCAATGGGGGGTTTCTAGCACAGATACGCAGTATTTT.

The rearrangement links TRBV2 to TRBJ2-1; the match to TRBD1 covers 11 bases. CDR3 length: 14 amino acids. V dropped 3 bases and J dropped 9; count of bases not matched to a gene: 4. The germline V gene encodes CDR1 SNHLY and CDR2 FYNNEI. CDR3: CASSEGQGEAEQFF. For the CDR3, the DNA is TGTGCCAGCAGTGAGGGACAGGGGGAGGCTGAGCAGTTCTTC.

The chain carries TRBV7-9 and TRBJ2-5; D perhaps matches TRBD1 (6 bases). The CDR3 is 15 residues long. Germline assignment: CDR1 SEHNR and CDR2 FQNEAQ (reference sequence). V was pared by 5 bases and J by 5 bases, with 18 bases between. The CDR3 DNA sequence: TGTGCCAGCAGCCGTCCTACAGGGATGGAGGAGACCCAGTACTTC. Protein product: CASSRPTGMEETQYF.

The chain has TRBV9 and TRBJ1-2; 7 bases are a match to TRBD1. Germline CDR1 and CDR2: SGDLS and YYNGEE. This CDR3 comprises 15 residues. V lost 2 bases to trimming and J lost 4 bases; unmatched junction nucleotides: 8. This CDR3 is CASSVGRGQTYGYTF. The CDR3 nucleotides read TGTGCCAGCAGCGTTGGTAGGGGACAGACCTATGGCTACACCTTC.

The rearrangement uses TRBV7-3 and TRBJ2-7, with 7 bases aligning to TRBD2. J lost 6 bases, V lost 5 bases, and 13 bases had no gene match. The CDR3 consists of 15 residues. Germline V gene sequence: CDR1 SGHTA, CDR2 FQGTGA. For the CDR3, the DNA is TGTGCCAGCAGCACCCGGGGCGGGGGAAGGACCGAGCAGTACTTC. Translated, it gives CASSTRGGGRTEQYF.

The chain carries TRBV12-5 and TRBJ1-2; possible D gene TRBD1, 6 bases. V was clipped by 6 bases and J by 2 bases, with 13 bases between them. The CDR3 runs 14 residues. Germline CDR1 LGHNT, CDR2 FRNRAP. CDR3 amino acids: CASGPTGPNYGYTF. The CDR3 DNA reads TGTGCTAGTGGCCCGACAGGTCCCAACTATGGCTACACCTTC.

The chain is built from TRBV5-1 and TRBJ1-6, with 8 bases lining up with TRBD1. Germline-derived CDR1 and CDR2 are SGHRS and YFSETQ. V was clipped by 0 bases and J by 8 bases; unmatched bases: 7. The CDR3 loop spans 16 amino acids. The DNA for the CDR3 is TGCGCCAGCAGCTTGGCCCCGGGACAGGAGTATTCACCCCTCCACTTT. Its translation is CASSLAPGQEYSPLHF.

The CDR3, as DNA: TGTGCCAGCAGCCCCGCGTATAACTGGCGGGAAAACACCATATATTTT. Translating gives CASSPAYNWRENTIYF. The chain recombines TRBV7-9 with TRBJ1-3; the D is unclear. V dropped 5 bases and J dropped 6 bases, with 20 bases sitting between them. CDR1 and CDR2 (germline): SEHNR, FQNEAQ (reference sequence). The CDR3 contains 16 residues.

The rearrangement links TRBV2 to TRBJ1-2; D is undetermined. The germline CDR1 and CDR2 sequences are SNHLY and FYNNEI. CDR3 size: 14 residues. Trimming removed 6 bases at V and 5 bases at J, with 16 bases between. CDR3 residues: CASSGTYPSYGYTF. The CDR3 DNA sequence: TGTGCCAGCAGCGGCACTTACCCTAGTTATGGCTACACCTTC. The complete variable domain, with remaining parts taken from reference TRBV2 and TRBJ1-2, reads EPEVTQTPSHQVTQMGQEVILRCVPISNHLYFYWYRQILGQKVEFLVSFYNNEISEKSEIFDDQFSVERPDGSNFTLKIRSTKLEDSAMYFCASSGTYPSYGYTFGSGTRLTVV.

J is TRBJ2-7 and V is TRBV7-8; unclear D gene. The CDR3 spans 13 residues. Germline CDR1 SGHVS, CDR2 FQNEAQ. Trimming stripped 1 base from V and 3 bases from J, with 7 bases between. CDR3 amino acids: CASSLEQIYEQYF. The CDR3 DNA is TGTGCCAGCAGCTTAGAACAGATCTACGAGCAGTACTTC.

This clone was seen a single time. The V gene is TRBV11-3, the J gene TRBJ2-1, with a possible D match to TRBD1 (5 bases). Germline loops: CDR1 SGHNT, CDR2 YENEEA. V was pared by 1 base and J by 8 bases, with 12 bases between. This CDR3 region has 14 residues. As DNA, the CDR3 is TGTGCCAGCAGCTTAGTTCAGGGCAGTGATGAGCAGTTCTTC. As protein: CASSLVQGSDEQFF.

The chain joins TRBV9 to TRBJ2-3; a possible D gene is TRBD1 (5 bases). Deletions cut 4 bases from V and 1 base from J, with 16 bases between. This CDR3 contains 16 residues. Germline assignment: CDR1 SGDLS and CDR2 YYNGEE. The CDR3 loop reads CASSRKQGTGTDTQYF. CDR3 sequence (DNA): TGTGCCAGCAGCCGAAAGCAGGGAACCGGCACAGATACGCAGTATTTT.

The rearrangement joins TRBV11-2 to TRBJ2-3, with a tentative D call TRBD2 (6 bases). Germline V gene sequence: CDR1 SGHAT, CDR2 FQNNGV. V gave up 2 bases and J gave up 1 base, with 13 bases separating them. The CDR3 extends over 16 amino acids. The CDR3, as DNA: TGTGCCAGCAGCTTAATCGGGGGAATGGGCACAGATACGCAGTATTTT. This encodes CASSLIGGMGTDTQYF.

This rearrangement joins TRBV11-2 to TRBJ1-1; D perhaps matches TRBD1 (5 bases). CDR1 is SGHAT and CDR2 is FQNNGV in the germline V gene. V dropped 6 bases and J dropped 6 bases, with 11 bases sitting between them. The CDR3 contains 12 residues. The CDR3 nucleotides read TGTGCCAGCAGTAGAGTGGGGCCTGAAGCTTTCTTT. Its translation: CASSRVGPEAFF.

The V call is TRBV10-1, the J call TRBJ2-5; 9 bases agree with TRBD2. This CDR3 comprises 16 residues. In germline, CDR1 is WNHNN, CDR2 SYGVQD (reference sequence). Unmatched junction bases numbered 9, after V lost 0 bases and J lost 7 bases. The CDR3 loop is CASSESAASGARTQYF. The CDR3 DNA reads as TGCGCCAGCAGTGAGTCGGCGGCTAGCGGGGCTAGGACCCAGTACTTC.

This clone has a handful of counts. The gene calls are TRBV30 and TRBJ1-5, with D maybe TRBD1 (5 bases). CDR3 length equals 13 residues. Germline assignment: CDR1 GTSNPN and CDR2 SVGIG (reference sequence). V gave up 1 base and J gave up 7 bases, with 11 bases separating them. The CDR3 spells CAWSEEGRQPQHF. CDR3 DNA: TGTGCCTGGAGTGAGGAGGGGAGGCAGCCCCAGCATTTT.

The chain has TRBV5-6 and TRBJ2-7; 11 positions agree with TRBD1. The J segment lost 5 bases and the V segment lost 4 bases, leaving 8 bases of the junction unmatched. The CDR3 loop spans 15 amino acids. CDR1 and CDR2 (germline): SGHDT, YYEEEE. The DNA of the CDR3 is TGTGCCAGCAGCGCGGCGGACAGGGGGCGTCACGAGCAGTACTTC. Translating it yields CASSAADRGRHEQYF.

This clone was seen only once. The chain uses TRBV6-6 and TRBJ2-6; D is uncertain. V shed 2 bases and J shed 0 bases, with 8 bases lying between them. Per germline, CDR1 MNHNY and CDR2 SVGAGI (reference sequence). This CDR3 contains 16 residues. Written as DNA, the CDR3 is TGTGCCAGCAGTTACGTCCCGAGCTCTGGGGCCAACGTCCTGACTTTC. Translation gives CASSYVPSSGANVLTF.

V is TRBV5-4 and J is TRBJ2-2; 11 positions agree with TRBD2. Unmatched junction bases numbered 5, after V lost 0 bases and J lost 4 bases. Germline V gene sequence: CDR1 SGHNT, CDR2 YYREEE (reference sequence). The CDR3 is 17 residues long. CDR3 coding DNA: TGTGCCAGCAGCTTGGCTAGCGGGAGGAAGGGCACCGGGGAGCTGTTTTTT. This gives the protein CASSLASGRKGTGELFF.